Described below is a single T cell receptor beta chain sequence and its context. No cognate antigen has been identified for it. A single base separates this from a much larger clone, so it may be a read error. This specimen comes from a study of T cells in Graves' hyperthyroidism and ophthalmopathy (dated by TCRdb to about 2019). Looking at the study overall: Peripheral blood samples were taken at the time of initial diagnosis, prior to any treatment. To identify distinguishing TCR V-J signatures, a discovery cohort of roughly 100 patients was used, comprising 40 to 45 with Graves' ophthalmopathy and roughly 60 with stable Graves' hyperthyroidism. Prospective prediction of ophthalmopathy was tested in an independent validation cohort consisting of under 20 hyperthyroidism patients and more than 15 patients who later progressed to ophthalmopathy. The roughly 94 discovery patients were randomly split 7:3 into training and test sets. In more than 5 Graves' hyperthyroidism patients, the study also compared T-cell repertoires from thyroid tissue with T-cell repertoires from blood. Once sampling was done, hyperthyroidism patients were given methimazole at a starting dose of 30 mg daily, whereas ophthalmopathy patients were given high-dose intravenous methylprednisolone. The paper describes TCR Vbeta CDR3 sequencing of 135 peripheral blood samples, made up of 43 ophthalmopathy patients, 70 to 80 hyperthyroidism patients and some 17 progressor patients. Beyond this particular receptor, the publication reports: Sample size was not statistically predetermined, and blinding of investigators to group allocation was not performed. During validation, the model predicted progression to ophthalmopathy a median of around six months ahead of onset, with more than 60% sensitivity and 72.22% specificity. A model built on a 13 V-J signature distinguished ophthalmopathy from stable hyperthyroidism, reaching 85% to 90% sensitivity and approximately 81% specificity in cross-validation and 80%/75% in testing. Blood samples also contained most of the expanded thyroid clonotypes (frequency above 0.001), which suggests that blood repertoires may reflect thyroid immune responses.

As encoded in the germline V gene (reference sequence), CDR1 is DFQATT while CDR2 is SNEGSKA. From cysteine to phenylalanine, the CDR3 is 13 amino acids long. Of all the DNA, just the CDR3 is kept, 39 bases in frame from base 1. The TCR beta CDR3 regions were amplified from the RNA transcripts. For the first round of RT-PCR on the TCR CDR3, the HTBI primer set was used together with the Qiagen OneStep RT-PCR kit. Libraries were constructed in a second round of multiplex PCR, after which size selection and purification were carried out. Libraries were sequenced paired-end with 100 bp reads on an Illumina HiSeq2000. Per the source publication's procedure: SOAPnuke was used to process the raw data, removing reads that contained adapters or uncalled bases, had a mean Phred below 15, or lacked an exact match to the constant primer or identifier. High-quality paired reads were merged using COPE v1.2.5, and each unique nucleotide sequence was defined as a clonotype. Clonotypes were aligned to IMGT TRBV, TRBD and TRBJ reference segments using MiTCR v1.1. The analysis was restricted to V-J combinations with a frequency above 0.0001, which together covered 99% to 99.2% of the repertoires. The TCS score was defined as the ratio of F50 (clonal expansion) to E x V (chaos), calculated using BLOSUM62-based TCRdist between CDR3 peptides within each V-J. Welch's t-statistics and random forest reduced roughly 540 V-J features to roughly 13, which were used in a naive Bayes classifier (R e1071). TCRdb reworked the public reads: Q25 trimming with fastp, MiXCR clone assembly, productive beta chains retained. CDR3 protein sequences are deduplicated, and each keeps its most common genes and DNA. The V and J calls, along with clone size, are taken from TCRdb and not from the paper's own processing. The sample table contains about 290,000 distinct CDR3 sequences; only one count was recorded for 13% of them. The top ten clones comprise roughly 8% of the sample.

Hyperthyroidism patients were newly diagnosed, with disease duration under 2 months, and aged 18 to 65 years. The study excluded patients with uncontrolled infections, other autoimmune diseases, pregnancy or lactation. Diagnoses were established on the basis of clinical symptoms, serum thyroxine and TRAb, thyroid ultrasound, and orbital computed tomography. For progressor patients, blood was drawn at the first diagnosis of hyperthyroidism, before any ophthalmopathy symptoms had appeared. Ficoll-Paque density gradient centrifugation was used to isolate PBMCs from 10 ml of fresh peripheral blood. Progressor patients were initially diagnosed with Graves' hyperthyroidism and developed ophthalmopathy during follow-up. Total RNA was extracted with Trizol reagent, and quality was checked on an Agilent 2100 Bioanalyzer.

Input material: blood. The sequence links TRBV20-1 to TRBJ2-1, and 7 junctional nucleotides match TRBD2. This sequence was found in a woman younger than 45 with Graves' hyperthyroidism that later progressed to Graves' ophthalmopathy. The nucleotide sequence reads TGCAGTGCTGTCGGACTAGGAGACAATGGGCAGTTCTTC. It encodes CSAVGLGDNGQFF.